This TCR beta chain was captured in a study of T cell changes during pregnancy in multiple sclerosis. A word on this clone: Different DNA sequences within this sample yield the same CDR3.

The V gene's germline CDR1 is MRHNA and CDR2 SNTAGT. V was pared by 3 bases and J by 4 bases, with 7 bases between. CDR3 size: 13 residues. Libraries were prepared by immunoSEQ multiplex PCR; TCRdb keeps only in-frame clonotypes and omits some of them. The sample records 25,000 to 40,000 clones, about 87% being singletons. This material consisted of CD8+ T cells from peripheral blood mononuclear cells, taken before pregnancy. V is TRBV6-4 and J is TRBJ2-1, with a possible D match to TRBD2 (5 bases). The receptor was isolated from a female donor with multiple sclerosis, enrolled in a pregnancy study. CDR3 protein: CASSEDSYNEQFF. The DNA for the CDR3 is TGTGCCAGCAGTGAGGACTCTTACAATGAGCAGTTCTTC.